This T cell receptor (beta chain) was profiled in a study of cytomegalovirus exposure and HLA in healthy donors. The CDR3 spans 14 residues. The V gene's germline CDR1 is SGHAT and CDR2 FQNNGV. J was trimmed by 6 bases and V by 4 bases; bases with no gene match: 7. Whole-study results and caveats: That first-cohort TCR clusters tended to co-occur in the roughly 110 validation repertoires was found in a later analysis.

A note on this clone: Antigen: not known.

Only in-frame clones appear in the TCRdb table, and some are missing; sequencing was by immunoSEQ multiplex PCR. The sample holds around 60,000 clones; around 90% are singletons and the top ten take about 1.2%. The J gene is TRBJ2-3, the V gene TRBV11-2; 7 nucleotides align to TRBD1. The source of this sequence is a woman between 18 and 29 years old in good health and CMV-seronegative. The material sequenced was PBMCs. The CDR3 sequence is CASSSDRVVDTQYF. In DNA form, the CDR3 reads TGTGCCAGCAGCTCAGACAGGGTGGTGGATACGCAGTATTTT.